The clone carrying this T cell receptor (beta chain) was counted a few times. The antigen remains unidentified. This sample is part of a study of blood T cells in healthy people across ages. Study-level findings and limits: Not knowing donor CMV status may have confounded expanded clonotype changes. A roughly linear fall in TCR beta diversity per million T cells was seen with increasing age.

CDR3 length equals 12 residues. Losses at the gene ends were 0 bases for V and 16 bases for J; bases not matched to a gene: 6. Germline CDR1 and CDR2: SQVTM and ANQGSEA. Per sample, at least 6 micrograms of total RNA were extracted. The authors ran a second PCR of roughly 6 to 11 cycles using a sample-barcoded 5' primer and a J-beta primer mix. Via MiXCR, TCRdb re-called the 5' RACE reads, giving one row per CDR3 protein. The data contain roughly 700,000 distinct CDR3 sequences, around 25% of them singletons. These data also featured in a second study, about T cells of mothers and their children. That work adds: Reads obtained per mother exceeded 9.5 million TCR beta CDR3 reads, with several million obtained per child.

The sequencing sample was made of blood. The rearrangement joins TRBV29-1 to TRBJ2-1; 10 nucleotides agree with TRBD2. This TCR derives from a boy aged 5-17 years in good health. Here the CDR3 DNA reads TGCAGCGTTGAAGAGGGGGGGACTAGCGATTTCTTC. Protein product: CSVEEGGTSDFF.